The entry that follows covers one T cell receptor (beta chain) sequence. TCRdb's table, derived via immunoSEQ multiplex PCR, lists solely in-frame clones and lacks some. This sample has about 92,000 clones, with around 81% found just once. This sample is drawn from a study of blood T cell repertoires in COVID-19. The V and J ends lost 2 bases and 8 bases respectively, with 13 bases between them. CDR3 length: 14 amino acids. From germline, CDR1 is WNHNN and CDR2 SYGVQD (reference sequence). Sequencing used peripheral blood. This TCR was sampled from a man in his forties or fifties who had recovered from COVID-19. The chain recombines TRBV10-1 with TRBJ2-1; D gene ambiguous. CDR3 nucleotides: TGCGCCAGCAGTGAGAATGTCCAGGCCGATGAGCAGTTCTTC. Translating gives CASSENVQADEQFF.